These 10 T cell receptor beta chains share one sample of origin, sequenced in a study of CD8 T cells in Susac syndrome. Reverse transcription of roughly 0.45 to 1 ug RNA was performed with random hexamers. TCRdb independently ran MiXCR on the immunoSEQ multiplex PCR reads; one entry per CDR3 protein. The sample records about 180,000 distinct CDR3 sequences, around 94% being singletons. The specimen was CD4+ T cells from PBMCs. The receptors were gathered from a human donor with Susac syndrome.

The chain carries TRBV7-3 and TRBJ2-5; unclear D gene. Trimming took off 2 bases at V and 4 bases at J, with 8 bases between the two ends. The CDR3 consists of 13 residues. CDR1 SGHTA and CDR2 FQGTGA come from the germline V gene. CDR3 amino acids: CASSLYGRETQYF. The CDR3, as DNA: TGTGCCAGCAGCTTATACGGTAGAGAGACCCAGTACTTC. Combining the CDR3 with reference TRBV7-3 and TRBJ2-5 gives the whole variable domain GAGVSQTPSNKVTEKGKYVELRCDPISGHTALYWYRQSLGQGPEFLIYFQGTGAADDSGLPNDRFFAVRPEGSVSTLKIQRTERGDSAVYLCASSLYGRETQYFGPGTRLLVL.

The chain links TRBV29-1 to TRBJ2-5; the match to TRBD1 covers 7 bases. Losses at the gene ends were 6 bases for V and 4 bases for J; bases not matched to a gene: 11. This CDR3 comprises 14 residues. Per the germline V gene, CDR1 is SQVTM and CDR2 is ANQGSEA. The CDR3 DNA reads TGCAGCGTGAGGGGACAGTCTCGAGGAGAGACCCAGTACTTC. This gives the protein CSVRGQSRGETQYF. Complete variable domain (other parts from reference TRBV29-1 and TRBJ2-5): SAVISQKPSRDICQRGTSLTIQCQVDSQVTMMFWYRQQPGQSLTLIATANQGSEATYESGFVIDKFPISRPNLTFSTLTVSNMSPEDSSIYLCSVRGQSRGETQYFGPGTRLLVL.

The chain recombines TRBV19 with TRBJ1-1, with no clear D. Per the germline V gene, CDR1 is LNHDA and CDR2 is SQIVND (reference sequence). The V gene lost 3 bases and the J gene lost 4 bases, with 15 bases spanning the gap. The CDR3 totals 15 residues. The CDR3 reads CASSMDEGLATEAFF. Written as DNA, the CDR3 is TGTGCCAGTAGTATGGACGAAGGATTGGCCACTGAAGCTTTCTTT.

The chain employs TRBV7-2 and TRBJ2-5; perhaps TRBD2 as D (5 bases). Germline V CDR1 and CDR2: SGHTA, FQGNSA. Trimming cost V 3 bases and J 5 bases, with 13 bases left between them. This CDR3 has 14 amino acids. CDR3: CASSFLPGGETQYF. CDR3 DNA sequence: TGTGCCAGCAGCTTTTTGCCGGGCGGGGAGACCCAGTACTTC.

The rearrangement links TRBV5-4 to TRBJ1-1; tentative D call: TRBD1 (6 bases). Germline V gene data show CDR1 as SGHNT and CDR2 as YYREEE (reference sequence). The CDR3 runs 14 residues. Trimming took off 6 bases at V and 6 bases at J, with 18 bases between the two ends. CDR3 loop: CASIKQGTIAEAFF. The CDR3 bases are TGTGCCAGCATTAAACAGGGAACTATCGCTGAAGCTTTCTTT.

This clonotype was counted once. This rearrangement joins TRBV20-1 to TRBJ1-2; D is ambiguous. V was trimmed by 0 bases and J by 8 bases, leaving 13 bases between them. CDR3 length: 13 residues. Germline V gives CDR1 DFQATT, CDR2 SNEGSKA (reference sequence). CDR3 sequence reads: CSARDRGKRGYTF. For the CDR3, the DNA is TGCAGTGCTAGAGATCGAGGGAAAAGGGGCTACACCTTC.

This sequence joins TRBV19 and TRBJ2-1, with 9 bases fitting TRBD1. Looked up from germline, CDR1 is LNHDA and CDR2 is SQIVND (reference sequence). The CDR3 has 15 residues. V shed 7 bases and J 8 bases; nucleotides not matched to a gene: 12. The CDR3 loop is CASTRSSDRGDEQFF. Written as DNA, the CDR3 is TGTGCCAGTACCCGGAGTTCGGACAGGGGTGATGAGCAGTTCTTC. The variable domain in full, with the rest retrieved from reference TRBV19 and TRBJ2-1, is DGGITQSPKYLFRKEGQNVTLSCEQNLNHDAMYWYRQDPGQGLRLIYYSQIVNDFQKGDIAEGYSVSREKKESFPLTVTSAQKNPTAFYLCASTRSSDRGDEQFFGPGTRLTVL.

The CDR3 sequence: CASRTNNEQFF. The CDR3 region has the DNA TGTGCCAGCCGAACCAACAATGAGCAGTTCTTC. The chain is built from TRBV7-9 and TRBJ2-1; no clear D. There are 11 residues in the CDR3. Germline V gene lookup returns CDR1 SEHNR and CDR2 FQNEAQ (reference sequence). V lost 8 bases to trimming and J lost 5 bases, with 7 bases between them. The variable domain in full, completed from reference TRBV7-9 and TRBJ2-1, reads DTGVSQNPRHKITKRGQNVTFRCDPISEHNRLYWYRQTLGQGPEFLTYFQNEAQLEKSRLLSDRFSAERPKGSFSTLEIQRTEQGDSAMYLCASRTNNEQFFGPGTRLTVL.

This clonotype was observed a single time. The V call is TRBV2, the J call TRBJ1-1, with D perhaps matching TRBD1 (6 bases). The CDR3 is 12 amino acids. V lost 3 bases and J lost 8, with 10 bases in between. Germline V CDR1 and CDR2: SNHLY, FYNNEI. The chain's CDR3 is CASSDQGTEAFF. The CDR3 nucleotides are TGTGCCAGCAGTGATCAGGGGACCGAAGCTTTCTTT.

The chain is built from TRBV20-1 and TRBJ1-5; D gene uncertain. Trimming cost V 3 bases and J 13 bases, with 22 bases left between them. Germline V gene lookup returns CDR1 DFQATT and CDR2 SNEGSKA (reference sequence). This CDR3 has 14 residues. The CDR3 DNA follows: TGCAGTGCTAGGCCCTCTCCCCAACCGAATTTACAGCATTTT. This gives the protein CSARPSPQPNLQHF.